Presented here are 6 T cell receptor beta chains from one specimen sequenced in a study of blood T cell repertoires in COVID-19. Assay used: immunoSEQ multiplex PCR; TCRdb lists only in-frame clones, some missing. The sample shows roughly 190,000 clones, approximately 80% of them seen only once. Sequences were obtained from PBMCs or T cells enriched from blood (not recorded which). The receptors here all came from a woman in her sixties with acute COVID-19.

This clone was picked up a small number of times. The CDR3 DNA sequence: TGTGCCAGCAGTGAAGGAGCGGGGACCTCTGGAAACACCATATATTTT. Protein: CASSEGAGTSGNTIYF. The V gene is TRBV6-1, the J gene TRBJ1-3, with TRBD1 as a possible D gene (5 bases). Trimming took 1 base from V and 0 from J, leaving 10 bases between them. Germline loops: CDR1 MNHNS, CDR2 SASEGT. The CDR3 extends over 16 amino acids.

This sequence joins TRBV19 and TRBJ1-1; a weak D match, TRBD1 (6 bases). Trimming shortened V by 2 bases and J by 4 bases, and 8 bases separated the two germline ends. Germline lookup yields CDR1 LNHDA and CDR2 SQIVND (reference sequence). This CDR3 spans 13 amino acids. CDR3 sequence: CASSITGTTEAFF. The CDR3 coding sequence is TGTGCCAGTAGTATAACAGGGACCACTGAAGCTTTCTTT.

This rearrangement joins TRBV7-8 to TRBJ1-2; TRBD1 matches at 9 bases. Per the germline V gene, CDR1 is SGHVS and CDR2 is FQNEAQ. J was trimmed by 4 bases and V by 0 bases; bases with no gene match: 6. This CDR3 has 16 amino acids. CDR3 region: CASSLAGRDRAYGYTF. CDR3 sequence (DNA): TGTGCCAGCAGCTTAGCGGGTCGGGACAGGGCCTATGGCTACACCTTC.

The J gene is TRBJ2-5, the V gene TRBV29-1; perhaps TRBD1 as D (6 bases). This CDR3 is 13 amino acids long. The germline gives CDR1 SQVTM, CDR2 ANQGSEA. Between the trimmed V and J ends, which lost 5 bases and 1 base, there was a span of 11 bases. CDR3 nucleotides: TGCAGCGTTACCGGGACAACCCAAGAGACCCAGTACTTC. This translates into CSVTGTTQETQYF. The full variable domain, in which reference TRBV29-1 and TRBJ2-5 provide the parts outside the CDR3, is SAVISQKPSRDICQRGTSLTIQCQVDSQVTMMFWYRQQPGQSLTLIATANQGSEATYESGFVIDKFPISRPNLTFSTLTVSNMSPEDSSIYLCSVTGTTQETQYFGPGTRLLVL.

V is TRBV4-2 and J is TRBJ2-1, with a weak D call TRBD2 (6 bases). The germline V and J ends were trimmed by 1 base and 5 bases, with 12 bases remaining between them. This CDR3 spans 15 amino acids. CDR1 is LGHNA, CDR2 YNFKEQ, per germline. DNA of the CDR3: TGTGCCAGCAGCCAAGTAACGGGAGCGGACAATGAGCAGTTCTTC. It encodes CASSQVTGADNEQFF.

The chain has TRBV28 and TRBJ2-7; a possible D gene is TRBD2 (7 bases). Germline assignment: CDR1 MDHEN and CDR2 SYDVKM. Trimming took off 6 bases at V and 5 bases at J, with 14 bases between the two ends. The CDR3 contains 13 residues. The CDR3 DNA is TGTGCCAGCAGGGGAGGGGGAGCGGACGAGCAGTACTTC. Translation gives CASRGGGADEQYF.